A single sample is the source of the 24 T cell receptor beta chains below, sequenced in a study of neurological immune-mediated disorders. TCRdb passed the 5' RACE reads through MiXCR, listing each CDR3 protein once. The sample consists of about 50,000 distinct CDR3 sequences, roughly 2% of them appearing once. The sequencing sample was made of PBMCs. These receptor sequences come from a woman in her 40s with multiple sclerosis.

This clonotype is categorized as medium-sized. The rearrangement joins TRBV4-1 to TRBJ2-2, with 11 bases fitting TRBD2. The junction had 7 bases not matched to a gene; V was cut back by 0 bases and J by 4 bases. Germline V lookup: CDR1 MGHRA, CDR2 YSYEKL. This CDR3 spans 18 amino acids. CDR3 protein: CASSQDPAGLAVTGELFF. The CDR3 coding sequence is TGCGCCAGCAGCCAAGATCCGGCGGGACTAGCGGTCACCGGGGAGCTGTTTTTT.

The chain joins TRBV5-1 to TRBJ2-2; 7 bases are shared with TRBD1. Unmatched junction bases numbered 12, after V lost 9 bases and J lost 7 bases. This CDR3 has 14 residues. Per the germline V gene, CDR1 is SGHRS and CDR2 is YFSETQ. In DNA, the CDR3 is TGCGCCACCAGGGGGAGAGGAGACAACGGGGAGCTGTTTTTT. It yields the protein CATRGRGDNGELFF.

This clonotype was counted at least ten times. The V and J genes are TRBV10-3 and TRBJ2-3; 7 bases agree with TRBD1. Germline V gene data show CDR1 as ENHRY and CDR2 as SYGVKD. V gave up 2 bases and J gave up 0 bases; unmatched junction bases: 2. The CDR3 has 15 residues. The CDR3 is CAISERGRSTDTQYF. The CDR3 DNA sequence: TGTGCCATCAGTGAGAGGGGGCGTAGCACAGATACGCAGTATTTT.

This clonotype was observed at least ten times. The chain recombines TRBV20-1 with TRBJ2-7, with D maybe TRBD1 (5 bases). This CDR3 has 12 residues. Between the trimmed V and J ends, which lost 3 bases and 2 bases, there was a span of 8 bases. The V gene's germline CDR1 is DFQATT and CDR2 SNEGSKA (reference sequence). CDR3 in amino acids: CSASQGTYEQYF. CDR3 nucleotide sequence: TGCAGTGCTAGCCAGGGTACCTACGAGCAGTACTTC.

This clonotype was seen repeatedly, ten times or more. The chain uses TRBV10-3 and TRBJ1-1, with 8 bases fitting TRBD1. Looked up from germline, CDR1 is ENHRY and CDR2 is SYGVKD. This CDR3 comprises 15 residues. V lost 3 bases, J lost 3 bases, and 6 bases stayed unmatched. CDR3 sequence: CAISDRQGRHTEAFF. DNA of the CDR3: TGTGCCATCAGTGACCGACAGGGGCGGCACACTGAAGCTTTCTTT.

This clonotype was seen repeatedly, ten times or more. V usage is TRBV11-2 and J usage is TRBJ2-6, with 9 bases matching TRBD1. V trimming: 6 bases; J trimming: 0 bases; junction bases outside the gene matches: 9. CDR3 size: 18 residues. Per germline, CDR1 SGHAT and CDR2 FQNNGV. CDR3 region: CASSPYRGLDSGANVLTF. The CDR3 nucleotides are TGTGCCAGCAGTCCTTACAGGGGGCTTGACTCTGGGGCCAACGTCCTGACTTTC.

This clonotype came up many times. The genes are TRBV5-1 and TRBJ1-1, with D possibly matching TRBD1 (5 bases). Trimming removed 0 bases from V and 4 bases from J, with 13 bases in between. The CDR3 covers 15 residues. Germline CDR1 and CDR2: SGHRS and YFSETQ. The CDR3, as DNA: TGCGCCAGCAGCTTGGCGCCCAGGGAGAGCACTGAAGCTTTCTTT. Translated: CASSLAPRESTEAFF.

The genes are TRBV5-5 and TRBJ2-4; D remains unclear. The CDR3 is made up of 12 amino acids. The V end lost 1 base, the J end lost 6 bases, and 5 bases lay between the germline ends. Germline lookup yields CDR1 SGHKS and CDR2 YYEKEE (reference sequence). The CDR3, as DNA: TGTGCCAGCAGCTTGTTCAGAAACATTCAGTACTTC. It encodes CASSLFRNIQYF.

This clonotype was recorded at least ten times. The chain combines TRBV5-1 with TRBJ1-5; D might be TRBD1 (6 bases). V was cut by 0 bases and J by 6 bases, with 13 bases left in between. The CDR3 covers 15 residues. Germline values: CDR1 SGHRS, CDR2 YFSETQ. The CDR3 loop reads CASSLDPGGGQPQHF. The CDR3 nucleotides read TGCGCCAGCAGCTTGGACCCGGGAGGGGGTCAGCCCCAGCATTTT. Based on the CDR3 plus reference TRBV5-1 and TRBJ1-5, the full variable domain is KAGVTQTPRYLIKTRGQQVTLSCSPISGHRSVSWYQQTPGQGLQFLFEYFSETQRNKGNFPGRFSGRQFSNSRSEMNVSTLELGDSALYLCASSLDPGGGQPQHFGDGTRLSIL.

This clonotype has at least ten counts. The rearrangement links TRBV5-6 to TRBJ2-7; D call uncertain. Trimming took 0 bases from V and 5 from J, leaving 9 bases between them. The CDR3 length is 13 residues. CDR1 is SGHDT and CDR2 is YYEEEE in the germline V gene. The CDR3 sequence is CASSLGRADEQYF. The CDR3 DNA reads as TGTGCCAGCAGCTTGGGAAGGGCGGACGAGCAGTACTTC.

In this sample, this clonotype turned up many times. The rearrangement links TRBV27 to TRBJ1-1, with TRBD1 matching over 9 bases. Germline assignment: CDR1 MNHEY and CDR2 SMNVEV (reference sequence). Trimming removed 4 bases from V and 8 bases from J; junction bases left unmatched: 5. This CDR3 comprises 13 residues. CDR3 protein: CASSSVDRGEAFF. The CDR3 DNA reads TGTGCCAGCAGTTCAGTGGACAGGGGAGAAGCTTTCTTT.

This clonotype was observed many times. This chain links TRBV19 with TRBJ2-2; 10 bases agree with TRBD1. The CDR3 loop spans 14 amino acids. The ends lost 8 bases at V and 4 bases at J; junction bases unmatched: 4. Germline CDR1 reads LNHDA; CDR2 reads SQIVND (reference sequence). Here the CDR3 DNA reads TGTGCCAGTGGGTGGGACAGGGGCACCGGGGAGCTGTTTTTT. Encoded protein: CASGWDRGTGELFF.

Ten or more counts support this clonotype. The chain couples TRBV3-1 to TRBJ1-1; D perhaps matches TRBD1 (6 bases). Germline V gene sequence: CDR1 LGHDT, CDR2 YNNKEL (reference sequence). V gave up 2 bases and J gave up 0 bases, with 13 bases separating them. The CDR3 length is 16 residues. The CDR3 spells CASSQWGRVMNTEAFF. The CDR3 DNA reads as TGTGCCAGCAGCCAATGGGGGCGGGTCATGAACACTGAAGCTTTCTTT.

At least ten counts were recorded for this clonotype. CDR3 amino acids: CASSYRHVFRETQYF. The DNA for the CDR3 is TGTGCCAGCAGCTACCGACACGTTTTCCGGGAGACCCAGTACTTC. The V call is TRBV7-2, the J call TRBJ2-5, with D unclear. Germline V gene lookup returns CDR1 SGHTA and CDR2 FQGNSA. The CDR3 runs 15 residues. V was shortened by 4 bases and J by 5 bases, with 17 bases between the two germline ends. The complete variable domain, with remaining parts taken from reference TRBV7-2 and TRBJ2-5, reads GAGVSQSPSNKVTEKGKDVELRCDPISGHTALYWYRQSLGQGLEFLIYFQGNSAPDKSGLPSDRFSAERTGGSVSTLTIQRTQQEDSAVYLCASSYRHVFRETQYFGPGTRLLVL.

The chain uses TRBV10-1 and TRBJ2-3; TRBD1 agrees at 7 bases. The length of the CDR3 is 16 residues. V lost 5 bases to trimming and J lost 1 base; unmatched junction nucleotides: 9. Per the germline V gene, CDR1 is WNHNN and CDR2 is SYGVQD (reference sequence). CDR3 DNA sequence: TGCGCCAGCAGTCAACAAGACAGGGCGGGCACAGATACGCAGTATTTT. It encodes CASSQQDRAGTDTQYF.

The table lists this clonotype with many counts. The chain employs TRBV5-1 and TRBJ1-1, with a possible D match to TRBD1 (5 bases). Germline V gives CDR1 SGHRS, CDR2 YFSETQ. Trimming removed 0 bases at V and 2 bases at J, with 8 bases between. The CDR3 covers 14 residues. The CDR3 nucleotides are TGCGCCAGCAGCTTGGGAAGGGGCAACACTGAAGCTTTCTTT. Protein sequence: CASSLGRGNTEAFF.

This clonotype was found many times. The chain joins TRBV5-1 to TRBJ1-1; 10 bases agree with TRBD1. The CDR3 extends over 15 amino acids. Germline CDR1 reads SGHRS; CDR2 reads YFSETQ. Germline trimming cut 3 bases from V and 8 bases from J; bases unmatched to any gene: 10. CDR3 nucleotide sequence: TGCGCCAGCAGCTGGGACAGGGGCCTGGTCAGGGAAGCTTTCTTT. Residues: CASSWDRGLVREAFF.

Many counts were recorded for this clonotype. The V gene is TRBV5-1, the J gene TRBJ2-3; TRBD2 might be the D (6 bases). The CDR3 spans 16 residues. Germline V gene lookup returns CDR1 SGHRS and CDR2 YFSETQ. The V end was cut by 4 bases, the J end by 1 base, with 16 bases between. CDR3 protein: CASSPRGSPGTDTQYF. The CDR3 DNA sequence: TGCGCCAGCAGCCCGCGGGGCTCGCCGGGCACAGATACGCAGTATTTT. The whole variable domain, filled in from reference TRBV5-1 and TRBJ2-3, reads KAGVTQTPRYLIKTRGQQVTLSCSPISGHRSVSWYQQTPGQGLQFLFEYFSETQRNKGNFPGRFSGRQFSNSRSEMNVSTLELGDSALYLCASSPRGSPGTDTQYFGPGTRLTVL.

This clonotype was recorded at least ten times. The chain links TRBV2 to TRBJ2-2; 10 bases match TRBD1. Germline values: CDR1 SNHLY, CDR2 FYNNEI. Trimming cost V 3 bases and J 6 bases; bases outside gene matches: 4. CDR3 size: 15 residues. Written as DNA, the CDR3 is TGTGCCAGCAGTGAGTTTGGGACAGGGGCCGGGGAGCTGTTTTTT. It specifies CASSEFGTGAGELFF.

This clonotype was detected many times. This chain uses TRBV20-1 with TRBJ2-2; 8 nucleotides agree with TRBD2. With 2 bases clipped from V and 7 bases from J, the junction kept 6 bases outside the gene matches. CDR3 size: 14 residues. The V gene's germline CDR1 is DFQATT and CDR2 SNEGSKA (reference sequence). The CDR3 DNA reads TGCAGTGCTAGACTAGCGGGTATTAACGGGGAGCTGTTTTTT. It is translated as CSARLAGINGELFF.

This clonotype was picked up many times. The chain joins TRBV29-1 to TRBJ1-5, with D uncertain. CDR3 length: 13 residues. From germline, CDR1 is SQVTM and CDR2 ANQGSEA. The ends were cut back, 3 bases at V and 3 bases at J, with 9 bases in the middle. The CDR3 loop reads CSVEEQTNQPQHF. The CDR3 region has the DNA TGCAGCGTTGAGGAGCAAACCAATCAGCCCCAGCATTTT. Full variable domain (outside the CDR3, taken from reference TRBV29-1 and TRBJ1-5): SAVISQKPSRDICQRGTSLTIQCQVDSQVTMMFWYRQQPGQSLTLIATANQGSEATYESGFVIDKFPISRPNLTFSTLTVSNMSPEDSSIYLCSVEEQTNQPQHFGDGTRLSIL.

This clonotype was seen many times. The chain carries TRBV18 and TRBJ1-3; D ambiguous. Trimming pared 4 bases from V and 0 bases from J, leaving 7 bases between. This CDR3 contains 14 residues. In germline, CDR1 is KGHSH, CDR2 LQKENI. The CDR3 DNA reads TGTGCCAGCTCACATACTGACTCTGGAAACACCATATATTTT. Its protein is CASSHTDSGNTIYF.

This clonotype was counted many times. This chain uses TRBV5-1 with TRBJ2-7, with D perhaps TRBD2 (5 bases). Germline V CDR1 and CDR2: SGHRS, YFSETQ. The CDR3 contains 14 residues. V shed 0 bases and J shed 3 bases, with 10 bases lying between them. The CDR3 bases are TGCGCCAGCAGCTTGGGGGCTGCGGGCTACGAGCAGTACTTC. Translated, it gives CASSLGAAGYEQYF. The full variable domain, with the rest looked up from reference TRBV5-1 and TRBJ2-7, is KAGVTQTPRYLIKTRGQQVTLSCSPISGHRSVSWYQQTPGQGLQFLFEYFSETQRNKGNFPGRFSGRQFSNSRSEMNVSTLELGDSALYLCASSLGAAGYEQYFGPGTRLTVT.

In this sample, this clonotype turned up many times. The chain is built from TRBV20-1 and TRBJ1-2; the D is unclear. In germline, CDR1 is DFQATT, CDR2 SNEGSKA (reference sequence). The CDR3 has 15 amino acids. V dropped 8 bases and J dropped 7 bases, with 26 bases sitting between them. CDR3 sequence reads: CSTPKPGRDLGGYTF. For the CDR3, the DNA is TGCAGTACCCCCAAACCGGGCCGCGATCTAGGTGGCTACACCTTC.